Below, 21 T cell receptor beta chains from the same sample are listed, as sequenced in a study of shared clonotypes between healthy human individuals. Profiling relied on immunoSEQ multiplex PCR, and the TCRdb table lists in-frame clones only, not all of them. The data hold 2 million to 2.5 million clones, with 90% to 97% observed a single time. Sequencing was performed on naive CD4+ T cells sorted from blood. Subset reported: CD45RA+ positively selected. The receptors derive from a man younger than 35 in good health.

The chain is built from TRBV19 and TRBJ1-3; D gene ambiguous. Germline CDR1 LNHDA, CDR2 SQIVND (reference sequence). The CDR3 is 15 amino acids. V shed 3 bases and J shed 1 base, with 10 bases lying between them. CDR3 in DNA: TGTGCCAGTAGTATTCCTTGGAGTTCTGGAAACACCATATATTTT. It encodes CASSIPWSSGNTIYF. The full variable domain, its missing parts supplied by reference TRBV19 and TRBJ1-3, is DGGITQSPKYLFRKEGQNVTLSCEQNLNHDAMYWYRQDPGQGLRLIYYSQIVNDFQKGDIAEGYSVSREKKESFPLTVTSAQKNPTAFYLCASSIPWSSGNTIYFGEGSWLTVV.

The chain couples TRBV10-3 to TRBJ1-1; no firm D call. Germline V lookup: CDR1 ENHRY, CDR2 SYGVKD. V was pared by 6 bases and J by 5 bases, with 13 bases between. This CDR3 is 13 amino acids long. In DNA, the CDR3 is TGTGCCATCAGGAATGATGACACGACTGAAGCTTTCTTT. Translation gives CAIRNDDTTEAFF.

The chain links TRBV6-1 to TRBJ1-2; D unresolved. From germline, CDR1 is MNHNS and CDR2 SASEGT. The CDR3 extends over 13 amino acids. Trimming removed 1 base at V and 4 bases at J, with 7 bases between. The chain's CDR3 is CASSEGSAYGYTF. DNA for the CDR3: TGTGCCAGCAGTGAAGGGTCAGCCTATGGCTACACCTTC.

CDR3 region: CASSDGGRGYGYTF. DNA for the CDR3: TGTGCCAGCAGTGACGGGGGGCGCGGGTATGGCTACACCTTC. The chain combines TRBV6-1 with TRBJ1-2; tentative D call: TRBD1 (6 bases). CDR1 MNHNS and CDR2 SASEGT come from the germline V gene. The CDR3 spans 14 residues. Trimming shortened V by 3 bases and J by 5 bases, and 13 bases separated the two germline ends.

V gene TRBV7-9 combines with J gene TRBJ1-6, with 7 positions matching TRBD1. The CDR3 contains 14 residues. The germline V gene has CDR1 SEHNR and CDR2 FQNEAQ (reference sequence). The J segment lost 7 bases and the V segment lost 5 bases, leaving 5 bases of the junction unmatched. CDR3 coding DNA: TGTGCCAGCAGCAGCGGGACAGACAATTCACCCCTCCACTTT. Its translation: CASSSGTDNSPLHF.

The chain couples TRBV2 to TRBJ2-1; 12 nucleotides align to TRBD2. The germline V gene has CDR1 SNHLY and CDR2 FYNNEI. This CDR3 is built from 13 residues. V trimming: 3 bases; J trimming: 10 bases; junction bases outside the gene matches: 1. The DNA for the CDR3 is TGTGCCAGCAGTGACGGGACTAGCGGGGAGCAGTTCTTC. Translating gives CASSDGTSGEQFF.

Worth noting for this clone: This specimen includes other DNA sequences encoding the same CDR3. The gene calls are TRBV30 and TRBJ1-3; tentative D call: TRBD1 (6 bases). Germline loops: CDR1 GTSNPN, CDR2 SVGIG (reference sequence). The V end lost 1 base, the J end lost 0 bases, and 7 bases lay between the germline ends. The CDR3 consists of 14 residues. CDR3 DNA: TGTGCCTGGAGTGCAGGGGACTCTGGAAACACCATATATTTT. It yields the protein CAWSAGDSGNTIYF.

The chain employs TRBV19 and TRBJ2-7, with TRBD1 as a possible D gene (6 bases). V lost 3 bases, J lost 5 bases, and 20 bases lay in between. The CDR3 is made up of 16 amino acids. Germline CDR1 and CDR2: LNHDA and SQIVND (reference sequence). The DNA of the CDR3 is TGTGCCAGTAGTATTATGCCGGGCAGGGGCAAGAACGAGCAGTACTTC. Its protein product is CASSIMPGRGKNEQYF.

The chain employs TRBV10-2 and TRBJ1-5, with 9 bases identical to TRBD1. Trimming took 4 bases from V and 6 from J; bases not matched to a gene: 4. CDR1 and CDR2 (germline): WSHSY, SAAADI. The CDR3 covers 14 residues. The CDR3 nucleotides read TGCGCCAGCAGTGTGGGACAGGGCAGTCAGCCCCAGCATTTT. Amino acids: CASSVGQGSQPQHF.

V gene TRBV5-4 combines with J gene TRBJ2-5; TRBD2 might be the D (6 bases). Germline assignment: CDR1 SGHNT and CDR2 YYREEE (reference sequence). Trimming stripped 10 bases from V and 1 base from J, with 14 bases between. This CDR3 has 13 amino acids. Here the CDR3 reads CAGGESGQETQYF. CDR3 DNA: TGTGCCGGAGGGGAATCGGGCCAAGAGACCCAGTACTTC.

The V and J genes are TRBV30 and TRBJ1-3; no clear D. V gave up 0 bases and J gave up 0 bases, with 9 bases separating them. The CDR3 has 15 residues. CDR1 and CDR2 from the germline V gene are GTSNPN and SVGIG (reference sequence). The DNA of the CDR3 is TGTGCCTGGAGTGTACTGGGGAGCTCTGGAAACACCATATATTTT. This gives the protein CAWSVLGSSGNTIYF.

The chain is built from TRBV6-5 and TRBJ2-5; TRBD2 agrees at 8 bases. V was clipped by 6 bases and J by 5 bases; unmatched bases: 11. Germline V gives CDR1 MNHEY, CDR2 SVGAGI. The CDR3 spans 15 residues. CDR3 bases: TGTGCCAGCAGCCCCAACGGGGGGGCGATCGAGACCCAGTACTTC. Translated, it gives CASSPNGGAIETQYF.

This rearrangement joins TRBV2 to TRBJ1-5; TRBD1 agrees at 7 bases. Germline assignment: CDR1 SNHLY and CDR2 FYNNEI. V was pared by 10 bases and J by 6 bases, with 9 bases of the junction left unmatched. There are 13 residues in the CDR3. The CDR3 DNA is TGTGCCACGACGACAGGGTTGAGTCAGCCCCAGCATTTT. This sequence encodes CATTTGLSQPQHF. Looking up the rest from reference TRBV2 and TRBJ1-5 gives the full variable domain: EPEVTQTPSHQVTQMGQEVILRCVPISNHLYFYWYRQILGQKVEFLVSFYNNEISEKSEIFDDQFSVERPDGSNFTLKIRSTKLEDSAMYFCATTTGLSQPQHFGDGTRLSIL.

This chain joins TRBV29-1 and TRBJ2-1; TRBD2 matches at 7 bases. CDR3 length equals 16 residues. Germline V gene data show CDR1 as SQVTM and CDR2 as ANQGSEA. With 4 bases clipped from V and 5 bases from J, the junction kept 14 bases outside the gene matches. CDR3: CSVGDRGSGPNNEQFF. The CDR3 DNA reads TGCAGCGTTGGGGACCGGGGTAGCGGGCCTAACAATGAGCAGTTCTTC.

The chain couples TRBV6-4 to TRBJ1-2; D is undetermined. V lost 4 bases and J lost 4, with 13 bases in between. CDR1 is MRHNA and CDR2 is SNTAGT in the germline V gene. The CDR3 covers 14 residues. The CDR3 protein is CASSAFGRSYGYTF. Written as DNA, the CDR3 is TGTGCCAGCAGTGCTTTCGGACGGAGCTATGGCTACACCTTC.

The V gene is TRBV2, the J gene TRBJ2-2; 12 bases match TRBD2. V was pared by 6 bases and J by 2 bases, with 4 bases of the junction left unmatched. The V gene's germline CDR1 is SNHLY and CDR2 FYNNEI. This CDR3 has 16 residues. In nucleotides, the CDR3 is TGTGCCAGCAGATATGGACTAGCGGGAAACACCGGGGAGCTGTTTTTT. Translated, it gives CASRYGLAGNTGELFF.

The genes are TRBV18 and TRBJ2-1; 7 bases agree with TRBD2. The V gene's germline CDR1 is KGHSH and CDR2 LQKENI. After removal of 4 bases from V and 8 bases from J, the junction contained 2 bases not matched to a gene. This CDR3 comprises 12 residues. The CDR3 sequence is CASSQAGDEQFF. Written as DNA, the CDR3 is TGTGCCAGCTCACAGGCGGGGGATGAGCAGTTCTTC.

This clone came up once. As DNA, the CDR3 is TGCAGCGTCGCCTCCGAAGGGAACACCGGGGAGCTGTTTTTT. As protein: CSVASEGNTGELFF. This chain links TRBV29-1 with TRBJ2-2, with no clear D. This CDR3 is built from 14 residues. V dropped 6 bases and J dropped 1 base, with 12 bases sitting between them. The V gene's germline CDR1 is SQVTM and CDR2 ANQGSEA.

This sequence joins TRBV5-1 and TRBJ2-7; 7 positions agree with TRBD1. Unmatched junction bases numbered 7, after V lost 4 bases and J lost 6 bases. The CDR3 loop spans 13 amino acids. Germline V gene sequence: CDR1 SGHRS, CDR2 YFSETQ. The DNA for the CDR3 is TGCGCCAGCAGCCCCCTGAGGGGGCGCGAGCAGTACTTC. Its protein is CASSPLRGREQYF.

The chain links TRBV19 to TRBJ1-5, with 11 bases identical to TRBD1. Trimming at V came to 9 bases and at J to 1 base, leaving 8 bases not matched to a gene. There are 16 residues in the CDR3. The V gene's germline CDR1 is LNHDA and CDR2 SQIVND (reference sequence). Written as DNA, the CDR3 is TGTGCCAGCCGGGACAGGGGGATAGAGAGCAATCAGCCCCAGCATTTT. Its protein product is CASRDRGIESNQPQHF.

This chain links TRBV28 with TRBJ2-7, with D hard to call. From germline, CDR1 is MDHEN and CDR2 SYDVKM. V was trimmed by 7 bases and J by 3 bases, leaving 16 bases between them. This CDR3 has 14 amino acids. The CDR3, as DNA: TGTGCCAGCAATGGCCAGACTGACCACTACGAGCAGTACTTC. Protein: CASNGQTDHYEQYF.